This passage covers 17 T cell receptor beta chains from one sample sequenced in a study of CD8+ T cells in alopecia areata. Documented treatment: oral pan-JAK inhibitor, 5-10 mg twice daily. Following extraction, RNA underwent reverse transcription to cDNA, which served as the sequencing template. Sequencing was performed with immunoSEQ multiplex PCR; in TCRdb, only in-frame clones are kept and a portion is missing. The sample yields approximately 170,000 clones, about three fifths seen once. The sequenced sample was CD4+ T cells sorted from blood, obtained at week 4, from a patient treated with tofacitinib. These receptors were collected from a human donor with alopecia areata.

This clone was counted a single time. The sample contains more than one DNA sequence encoding this CDR3. The chain has TRBV5-1 and TRBJ2-3; unclear D gene. This CDR3 contains 15 residues. Germline V gives CDR1 SGHRS, CDR2 YFSETQ. The V gene lost 0 bases and the J gene lost 0 bases, with 8 bases spanning the gap. CDR3 nucleotide sequence: TGCGCCAGCAGCTTGGACGTCTCTAGCACAGATACGCAGTATTTT. Translation gives CASSLDVSSTDTQYF.

The gene calls are TRBV29-1 and TRBJ2-7, with 10 bases fitting TRBD1. This CDR3 has 16 residues. V dropped 0 bases and J dropped 3; count of bases not matched to a gene: 8. CDR1 and CDR2 (germline): SQVTM, ANQGSEA. CDR3 DNA: TGCAGCGTTGAAGATGGGAGGACAGGGGGTAACTACGAGCAGTACTTC. It translates to CSVEDGRTGGNYEQYF.

The V gene is TRBV30, the J gene TRBJ2-3, with D maybe TRBD1 (6 bases). The CDR3 extends over 15 amino acids. Germline-derived CDR1 and CDR2 are GTSNPN and SVGIG (reference sequence). Trimming took 2 bases from V and 0 from J, leaving 12 bases between them. The CDR3 spells CAWSPADRSTDTQYF. Here the CDR3 DNA reads TGTGCCTGGAGTCCCGCGGACAGAAGCACAGATACGCAGTATTTT. The variable domain in full, completed from reference TRBV30 and TRBJ2-3, reads SQTIHQWPATLVQPVGSPLSLECTVEGTSNPNLYWYRQAAGRGLQLLFYSVGIGQISSEVPQNLSASRPQDRQFILSSKKLLLSDSGFYLCAWSPADRSTDTQYFGPGTRLTVL.

V usage is TRBV10-2 and J usage is TRBJ1-1, with a possible D match to TRBD1 (5 bases). The V end lost 3 bases, the J end lost 3 bases, and 8 bases lay between the germline ends. The CDR3 covers 13 residues. Germline CDR1 reads WSHSY; CDR2 reads SAAADI. DNA of the CDR3: TGCGCCAGCAGTGACGACAGTGACACTGAAGCTTTCTTT. This translates into CASSDDSDTEAFF.

The chain combines TRBV30 with TRBJ2-6; unclear D gene. The V and J ends lost 3 bases and 0 bases respectively, with 6 bases between them. CDR3 length: 14 residues. The germline gives CDR1 GTSNPN, CDR2 SVGIG (reference sequence). The CDR3 DNA is TGTGCCTGGAGCCCTAACTCTGGGGCCAACGTCCTGACTTTC. Translation gives CAWSPNSGANVLTF. The whole variable domain, remainder taken from reference TRBV30 and TRBJ2-6, is SQTIHQWPATLVQPVGSPLSLECTVEGTSNPNLYWYRQAAGRGLQLLFYSVGIGQISSEVPQNLSASRPQDRQFILSSKKLLLSDSGFYLCAWSPNSGANVLTFGAGSRLTVL.

The J gene is TRBJ2-3, the V gene TRBV29-1; D ambiguous. V shed 4 bases and J shed 5 bases, with 7 bases lying between them. This CDR3 has 11 amino acids. CDR1 SQVTM and CDR2 ANQGSEA come from the germline V gene. The CDR3 nucleotides read TGCAGCGTTGCGAGGAAAGATACGCAGTATTTT. Translating it yields CSVARKDTQYF.

The chain recombines TRBV28 with TRBJ2-1; D gene unclear. The CDR3 has 11 residues. Looked up from germline, CDR1 is MDHEN and CDR2 is SYDVKM. V lost 7 bases and J 7 bases, leaving 8 bases between the germline ends. CDR3 residues: CASNERNEQFF. In DNA, the CDR3 is TGTGCCAGCAACGAAAGGAATGAGCAGTTCTTC.

About this clone: Other DNA sequences in this specimen translate into the identical CDR3. V and J are TRBV19 and TRBJ2-1; the D is unclear. Germline V gene sequence: CDR1 LNHDA, CDR2 SQIVND (reference sequence). The ends were cut back, 6 bases at V and 4 bases at J, with 7 bases in the middle. The CDR3 spans 12 residues. CDR3: CASSTPYNEQFF. CDR3 nucleotides: TGTGCCAGTAGCACCCCATACAATGAGCAGTTCTTC.

The chain links TRBV5-4 to TRBJ2-2; TRBD1 is a possible D gene (5 bases). The V gene lost 5 bases and the J gene lost 8 bases, with 16 bases spanning the gap. This CDR3 spans 14 amino acids. Germline values: CDR1 SGHNT, CDR2 YYREEE (reference sequence). CDR3 in amino acids: CASSSPQGLGELFF. Here the CDR3 DNA reads TGTGCCAGCAGTTCGCCCCAGGGTCTGGGGGAGCTGTTTTTT. The full variable domain, its missing parts supplied by reference TRBV5-4 and TRBJ2-2, is ETGVTQSPTHLIKTRGQQVTLRCSSQSGHNTVSWYQQALGQGPQFIFQYYREEENGRGNFPPRFSGLQFPNYSSELNVNALELDDSALYLCASSSPQGLGELFFGEGSRLTVL.

The V and J genes are TRBV30 and TRBJ2-7; a possible D gene is TRBD1 (6 bases). The CDR3 covers 11 residues. Germline CDR1 and CDR2: GTSNPN and SVGIG (reference sequence). V lost 4 bases and J 6 bases, leaving 10 bases between the germline ends. The CDR3 region is CAWMLGGEQYF. As DNA, the CDR3 is TGTGCCTGGATGCTAGGGGGCGAGCAGTACTTC.

The rearrangement links TRBV29-1 to TRBJ2-1, with 16 bases that match TRBD2. Germline V CDR1 and CDR2: SQVTM, ANQGSEA. The CDR3 is made up of 16 amino acids. With V trimmed by 6 bases and J by 4 bases, 6 bases remained unmatched. The CDR3 reads CSVGTSGRAGYNEQFF. Here the CDR3 DNA reads TGCAGCGTAGGGACTAGCGGGAGGGCCGGGTACAATGAGCAGTTCTTC.

This clone was seen a few times. The chain couples TRBV28 to TRBJ2-7; a possible D gene is TRBD1 (6 bases). The CDR3 is made up of 13 amino acids. V was shortened by 6 bases and J by 3 bases, with 12 bases between the two germline ends. From germline, CDR1 is MDHEN and CDR2 SYDVKM. In nucleotides, the CDR3 is TGTGCCAGCAGGGAACAGGGAAGCTACGAGCAGTACTTC. Translation gives CASREQGSYEQYF.

This sequence joins TRBV4-3 and TRBJ2-2, with TRBD2 matching 9 bases. Unmatched junction bases numbered 8, after V lost 6 bases and J lost 6 bases. The CDR3 spans 15 residues. Germline V gene sequence: CDR1 LGHNA, CDR2 YSLEER. The CDR3 is CASRQFSGRSGELFF. In nucleotides, the CDR3 is TGCGCCAGCAGACAGTTTAGCGGGAGATCCGGGGAGCTGTTTTTT.

Here the CDR3 reads CASSAEITGGLRHEQYF. CDR3 nucleotides: TGTGCCAGCAGTGCAGAAATAACGGGAGGGCTTCGGCACGAGCAGTACTTC. The chain links TRBV6-1 to TRBJ2-7; the match to TRBD2 covers 8 bases. This CDR3 spans 17 amino acids. CDR1 is MNHNS and CDR2 is SASEGT in the germline V gene. J gave up 5 bases and V 4 bases, and 16 bases lay outside the gene matches.

This clone was observed a single time. The CDR3 sequence: CASSVTGGNTEAFF. CDR3 coding DNA: TGTGCCAGCAGCGTGACAGGGGGTAACACTGAAGCTTTCTTT. The chain uses TRBV6-1 and TRBJ1-1; 9 nucleotides line up with TRBD1. V dropped 6 bases and J dropped 2; count of bases not matched to a gene: 4. Germline-derived CDR1 and CDR2 are MNHNS and SASEGT. CDR3 size: 14 residues.

This sequence joins TRBV5-6 and TRBJ1-4, with D perhaps matching TRBD1 (5 bases). CDR3 length: 16 amino acids. CDR1 is SGHDT, CDR2 YYEEEE, per germline. Trimming took 3 bases from V and 7 from J, leaving 19 bases between them. In DNA form, the CDR3 reads TGTGCCAGCAGCTCTTTCCACAGGATCGGATCTGAAAAACTGTTTTTT. Translation gives CASSSFHRIGSEKLFF.

The rearrangement links TRBV6-5 to TRBJ2-1; possibly TRBD1 for D (6 bases). Trimming cost V 6 bases and J 10 bases, with 7 bases left between them. The CDR3 loop spans 10 amino acids. Per germline, CDR1 MNHEY and CDR2 SVGAGI. The CDR3 DNA is TGTGCCAGCAGAGGGACAGAGCAGTTCTTC. Its translation is CASRGTEQFF.